Listed below are T cell receptor beta chains from one sample, sequenced in a study of blood T cells in healthy people across ages. TCRdb processed the 5' RACE reads anew with MiXCR; each CDR3 protein has one entry. The sample has about 1.4 million distinct CDR3 sequences; 59% are singletons. The specimen sequenced was blood. The receptors were sampled from a man aged 18 to 35 in good health. CDR3s include the opening cysteine and the closing phenylalanine or tryptophan. A D gene is named only where the DNA matches it firmly. Clone size is shown for a subset of rows, as once, few, many or a class of expanded clone.

d_gene,v_gene,j_gene,abundance,CDR3nt,CDR3aa
TRBD2,TRBV11-2,TRBJ2-3,NA,TGTGCCAGCAGCCGACTAGCGGGAGACGATACGCAGTATTTT,CASSRLAGDDTQYF
TRBD2,TRBV7-2,TRBJ2-3,NA,TGTGCCAGCAGCTTAGTGTTGCTAGCGGGGGACACAGATACGCAGTATTTT,CASSLVLLAGDTDTQYF
NA,TRBV20-1,TRBJ1-2,few,TGCAGTGCGGATCACAGGGCAAACTATGGCTACACCTTC,CSADHRANYGYTF
TRBD1,TRBV4-1,TRBJ2-5,few,TGCGCCAGCAGCCTACGACCGGGACAGGGAGAGACCCAGTACTTC,CASSLRPGQGETQYF
NA,TRBV29-1,TRBJ1-4,NA,TGCAGCGCGACTGCCAGCGGGCAAAAACTGTTTTTT,CSATASGQKLFF
TRBD2,TRBV20-1,TRBJ2-3,NA,TGCAGTGCTCCCACGGGCCTAGCGGGGGGCGCAAATAGAGATACGCAGTATTTT,CSAPTGLAGGANRDTQYF
TRBD1,TRBV6-5,TRBJ2-3,NA,TGTGCCAGCAGCAACGACAGGGGGGCTAGCACAGATACGCAGTATTTT,CASSNDRGASTDTQYF
NA,TRBV20-1,TRBJ2-7,NA,TGCAGTGCCTCGAACCCTGGGGGGAGCTCCTACGAGCAGTACTTC,CSASNPGGSSYEQYF
TRBD2,TRBV29-1,TRBJ2-2,NA,TGCAGCGTTGAAGGGGAGGGAAGTCCCGGGGAGCTGTTTTTT,CSVEGEGSPGELFF
NA,TRBV5-6,TRBJ2-3,NA,TGTGCCAGCAGCCCTCTTAGCGGCCTTAGCACAGATACGCAGTATTTT,CASSPLSGLSTDTQYF
NA,TRBV29-1,TRBJ2-3,few,TGCAGCGTTGTCAGCAGCACAGATACGCAGTATTTT,CSVVSSTDTQYF
TRBD2,TRBV20-1,TRBJ2-5,many,TGCAGTGCTAGAGATCTCGCGGGGGGTCCTCAAGAGACCCAGTACTTC,CSARDLAGGPQETQYF
TRBD1,TRBV30,TRBJ1-1,NA,TGTGCCTGGAGAGGGGGCAGGTTGGGCGAAGCTTTCTTT,CAWRGGRLGEAFF
TRBD2,TRBV6-5,TRBJ2-3,NA,TGTGCCAGCAGCAGTGGGACTATTACTAGCACAGATACGCAGTATTTT,CASSSGTITSTDTQYF
TRBD2,TRBV11-2,TRBJ2-1,NA,TGTGCCAGCAGCTCCCCCGGGGTGTTCCGGGGACTAGCAGACTCCAACAATGAGCAGTTCTTC,CASSSPGVFRGLADSNNEQFF
NA,TRBV5-1,TRBJ2-5,NA,TGCGCCAGCAGGAACGAAGGGGGATTCCAAGAGACCCAGTACTTC,CASRNEGGFQETQYF
NA,TRBV12-3/TRBV12-4,TRBJ2-7,once,TGTGCCAGCAGCGCTGACGCAGGCGAGCAGTACTTC,CASSADAGEQYF
NA,TRBV4-3,TRBJ2-7,few,TGCGCCAGCAGCCAAGGGCACGCAGGACTCTACGAGCAGTACTTC,CASSQGHAGLYEQYF
NA,TRBV7-6,TRBJ2-1,NA,TGTGCCAGCAGCTTATTGCCCCGCCTTGAGCAGTTCTTC,CASSLLPRLEQFF
NA,TRBV3-1,TRBJ1-1,few,TGTGCCAGCAGCCCGGAGTTTGTGGCCTGGGCTGAAGCTTTCTTT,CASSPEFVAWAEAFF
TRBD1,TRBV6-5,TRBJ1-2,NA,TGTGCCAGCAGGGTCAGACAGGGGGCGCGAGGCCACACCTTC,CASRVRQGARGHTF
NA,TRBV6-6,TRBJ2-7,once,TGTGCCAGCAGTTACTCCGCAGGGTCCCACGAGCAGTACTTC,CASSYSAGSHEQYF
TRBD1,TRBV28,TRBJ2-5,NA,TGTGCCAGCAGTTTAGGAGACAGGGTACTGATTCAGCAGTACTTC,CASSLGDRVLIQQYF
TRBD2,TRBV24-1,TRBJ2-1,NA,TGTGCCACCAGTGATGGGAGGGCGGCCCATGAGCAGTTCTTC,CATSDGRAAHEQFF
NA,TRBV30,TRBJ1-1,NA,TGTGCCTGGAGTCAGCTGCCGGGACGCTGTGGGGGCACTGAAGCTTTCTTT,CAWSQLPGRCGGTEAFF
NA,TRBV18,TRBJ2-7,NA,TGTGCCAGCTCACCAGGTCAGGGGTGGAACGAGCAGTACTTC,CASSPGQGWNEQYF
TRBD2,TRBV9,TRBJ2-7,NA,TGTGCCAGCAGCGGGTCCGGGACTAGGCTCTACGAGCAGTACTTC,CASSGSGTRLYEQYF
NA,TRBV20-1,TRBJ2-7,few,TGCAGCGCAAATGTGGGTACCTACGAGCAGTACTTC,CSANVGTYEQYF
NA,TRBV27,TRBJ1-2,few,TGTGCCAGCAGTTCTATTGGACAGCCAGGCTATGGCTACACCTTC,CASSSIGQPGYGYTF